This T cell receptor (beta chain) was obtained from a study of cytomegalovirus exposure and HLA in healthy donors (dated by TCRdb to about 2017). Some background on the complete study: An earlier analysis of 587 of the donors reported approximately 280 Gb of sequence data and around 120 million unique TCR beta sequences obtained from about 170 million T cells. An early release covering roughly 640 HLA-typed donors comprised approximately 290 gigabases of sequencing data and approximately 85 million unique TCR sequences. The study combined high-throughput TCR immunosequencing, statistical association of individual TCRs with disease status, and machine learning to predict cytomegalovirus infection status. In a later analysis, previously published TCR beta repertoires from 550 to 700 donors were re-analyzed and high-resolution HLA genotyping was added so that TCR occurrence patterns could be studied. A handful of DR-DQ haplotypes were handled as single units for association and clustering because linkage in the cohort was strong. The study used immunosequencing to profile the T cell repertoires of several hundred subjects and linked those repertoires to cytomegalovirus serostatus. Genome-wide SNP genotypes for about three fifths of the roughly 670 donors were used in a later genetic analysis, which treated that subset as a discovery cohort. Both class I and class II loci were covered by HLA typing, at four-digit resolution. Of the approximately 400 genotyped donors, over 70% fell in the genetic ancestry cluster associated with self-reported Caucasian donors. Donor age, sex, ethnicity and CMV serostatus were collected together with the repertoire data. Besides the first cohort of more than 650 subjects, a separate validation cohort made up of roughly 120 different subjects was used. The study aimed to test whether signatures of past pathogen exposure could be identified by cataloging public T cell receptors. Across some 400 genotyped donors of the cohort, an average of roughly 250,000 unique TCR beta nucleotide sequences per donor were sequenced, and 15% to 20% of those sequences were non-productive. All discovery cohort repertoires had been generated on a single sequencing platform. The later analysis used no new phenotypic data to find candidate immune exposures, relying instead on TCR beta sequences and their occurrence across donors. In an earlier analysis of over 550 of the donors, high-throughput TCR beta sequencing was used to judge whether each TCR beta V gene segment behaved as functional or pseudogenic. Typing coverage varied by locus: roughly 629-640 donors for A, B, C, DRB1 and DQB1; approximately 500 for DQA1; 600 to 610 for DPA1; approximately 450 for DPB1.

The cohort was made up of 666 healthy bone marrow donors. At the time of sampling, every cohort member was nominally healthy, though immune exposures that went unrecorded were likely present. The donor was CMV seropositive and belonged to the group of 250 to 350 seropositive cohort members. A peripheral blood sample was provided by each donor, and peripheral blood mononuclear cells were used for TCR beta sequencing. Genomic DNA was extracted from the blood cell samples with the Qiagen DNeasy Blood Extraction Kit. Broader findings and caveats from the paper: In this cohort, only TCR beta chains were sequenced, and detectable features were limited by the absence of alpha or paired-chain data. According to a later genetic analysis, donors in an Asian-associated ancestry cluster had fewer N-insertions in productive TCRs than the roughly 700-donor mean. In both the original and validation cohorts, the classifier was reported to diagnose cytomegalovirus status with high specificity and sensitivity. Linkage disequilibrium might explain the correlated functional status among segregating V segments, but an unknown experimental factor could not be ruled out. Some IMGT-functional V segments, including TRBV6-2 and TRBV6-3, could not be told apart with the 87-base-pair reads, so those segments were excluded. In a later analysis, most CMV-associated TCR beta chains were found to appear HLA-restricted, with HLA associations seemingly driven largely by CMV exposure. It was suggested by the authors that the approach could potentially be generalized to other disease states and immunological phenotypes. Because counts were too low, roughly 16 rarely observed V segments, including chromosome 9 orphons, were left out of the earlier analysis of a few hundred of the donors. For the cohort, immune exposure information was limited to CMV serostatus. Roughly uniform sequencing depth across donors was assumed in presence/absence analyses, although this assumption may not hold. The study gave a list of 150 to 200 TCR beta chains associated with cytomegalovirus. When HLA alleles, especially DR and DQ, strongly co-occurred, TCR associations were difficult to assign to individual alleles. A further reported finding was that TCR beta sequences accurately predicted the HLA-A and HLA-B alleles for most subjects in the first cohort. In a later genetic analysis, a missense DCLRE1C variant was associated with V-gene and J-gene trimming of TCR beta chains, and the association was replicated in an independent cohort. Because HLA typing was missing for some donors at each locus, association tests included only the typed subset. In vitro tests confirmed that a few of the cytomegalovirus-associated TCR beta chains recognize cytomegalovirus antigens. A later analysis found that HLA-associated TCR beta chains were more clonally expanded and had lower generation probabilities than equally common non-associated chains. At a false discovery rate of 0.05, a later analysis linked 16,000 or so TCR beta sequences to specific HLA alleles. A cluster of highly shared sequence variants was judged likely to represent a technical artifact of the sequencing pipeline. In an earlier analysis of more than 450 of the donors, most TCR beta V segments were observed in productive rearrangements about 87% or about 30% of the time, broadly matching IMGT annotations. According to a later analysis, parvovirus B19, influenza, CMV and Epstein-Barr virus appeared linked to several top co-occurrence clusters. In a later analysis, TCR association rates were found to vary across HLA loci, with the most associated TCRs seen for DRB1 alleles and the fewest for HLA-C alleles. Across donors, most TCR sequences were observed very rarely, whereas some public TCRs were present in many individuals.

The V end gives up 6 bases and the J end 2 bases, leaving 8 bases in the junction not matched to a gene. Taken from the germline V gene, the CDR1 and CDR2 loops are SNHLY and FYNNEI. The CDR3 holds 17 amino acids from the cysteine to the phenylalanine. Only the CDR3 portion is preserved as DNA: 51 bases, with reading frame beginning at the first base. Notes on this clone: The antigen this receptor binds is unknown. Base qualities are not recorded, but no much larger clone differs from it by a single base.

Receptor amplification or capture employed the immunoSEQ multiplex PCR assay. For the multiplex PCR, a mixture combining 60 forward primers for TCR Vbeta segments and 13 reverse primers for TCR Jbeta segments was used. The CDR3 region of rearranged TCR beta genes was amplified from genomic DNA with a multiplex PCR assay. The amplified TCR beta libraries were sequenced on the Illumina HiSeq System as 87-base-pair reads. The original methods were these. Across the roughly 600 repertoires, a later analysis counted tens of millions of unique TCR beta chains, approximately 10 million of which were shared by at least two donors. To remove PCR and sequencing errors, raw reads were error-corrected and collapsed into unique sequences using a nearest-neighbor algorithm that merged closely related sequences. To assign V, D and J gene segments, CDR3 sequences were aligned to IMGT reference sequences. For a sequence to be retained, at least a six-nucleotide match to both a V gene segment and a J gene segment was required. A rearrangement counted as productive if the CDR3 had no stop codons and remained in frame with V and J, and every other rearrangement counted as non-productive. CDR3 was defined according to IMGT convention as the region running from the second conserved V-encoded cysteine to the conserved J-encoded phenylalanine. The earlier analysis of some 550 of the donors excluded any sequence lacking an unambiguous match to a single V gene segment. In an earlier analysis of several hundred of the donors, V segments were called functional above 56.7% productive rearrangements and were called segregating when the between-donor standard deviation exceeded 5%. To diagnose cytomegalovirus status from the catalog of TCR beta chain sequences, a statistical classification framework was built. V and J gene assignment, in a later analysis, came from comparing TCR nucleotide sequences with IMGT/GENE-DB human TR gene sequences. The TCRdist pipeline was used in a later analysis to assign CDR3 sequences and most-parsimonious VDJ recombination scenarios. In a later analysis, every TCR beta chain was defined by the combination of its CDR3 amino acid sequence and its V-gene family, and reads without a unique V-gene family were dropped. A later analysis removed 550 to 700 highly shared, low-generation-probability nucleotide sequences to deal with suspected cross-contamination and a sequencing artifact. A later analysis calculated a clonal expansion index for each public chain from normalized within-repertoire ranks of inferred template counts. In a later analysis, generation probabilities were computed with a VDJ recombination model fitted to out-of-frame rearrangements, and the resulting probabilities were checked against IGoR. In a later analysis, TCR-TCR, TCR-HLA and TCR-CMV co-occurrence was scored with hypergeometric tests, and a repertoire-size bias correction was applied to TCR pairs. A later analysis estimated false discovery rates by permuting HLA or CMV assignments 20 times. In a later analysis, co-occurring TCRs were grouped using DBSCAN, and TCRdist sequence similarity was added for clustering within HLA-allele-positive subsets. Repertoires with fewer than 30,000 or more than 120,000 public chains, plus five repertoires with anomalous nucleotide sharing, were excluded from co-occurrence clustering. In TCRdb, the immuneACCESS table is reduced to in-frame sequences with V and J assigned. These tables do not hold every clone; where another copy was compared, an unresolved V gene accounts for under half, and the others remain unexplained. V and J calls and clone size come straight from that table; D and trimming were deduced from the DNA. Recorded for this sample are approximately 170,000 clones; around 80% of them occurred a single time. Of the sample, under 6% falls within the top ten clones.

The source material was PBMCs. Recombination joined TRBV2 with TRBJ2-4; TRBD2 aligns with 12 central bases. This TCR derives from a woman between 45 and 60 years old in good health and CMV-seropositive. The DNA sequence is given as TGTGCCAGCAGCCCCGAGACTAGCGGGAGATCCAAAAACATTCAGTACTTC. Translated, this is CASSPETSGRSKNIQYF.